This T cell receptor (beta chain) was profiled in a study of identical twins. This clonotype was recorded a few times. As yet, its antigen is unknown. Only healthy Caucasians were enrolled as donors. Study-wide findings and caveats: The models systematically underestimated how much out-of-frame TCR alpha was shared in monozygotic twins. Cross-sectional statistics underpinned the conclusions; the same donors were not followed.

Template switching (which added a universal primer site) was used, and cDNA carried unique molecular identifiers. MiXCR was run by TCRdb on the 5' RACE reads, yielding one entry per CDR3 protein. Here the sample spans 500,000 to 650,000 distinct CDR3 sequences, about a fifth being singletons. The V end lost 6 bases, the J end lost 9 bases, and 17 bases lay between the germline ends. Germline V lookup: CDR1 DFQATT, CDR2 SNEGSKA (reference sequence). This CDR3 comprises 13 residues. These data were also filed under a second study, of yellow fever vaccine responses in identical twins.

This chain connects TRBV20-1 to TRBJ2-2, with a possible D match to TRBD2 (6 bases). Sequenced material: CD4+ T cells sorted from blood. This receptor was obtained from a woman aged 18-29 years in good health. CDR3 DNA: TGCAGTGCGGTAGACCGGAGGGGCCGGGAGCTGTTTTTT. Translation: CSAVDRRGRELFF.